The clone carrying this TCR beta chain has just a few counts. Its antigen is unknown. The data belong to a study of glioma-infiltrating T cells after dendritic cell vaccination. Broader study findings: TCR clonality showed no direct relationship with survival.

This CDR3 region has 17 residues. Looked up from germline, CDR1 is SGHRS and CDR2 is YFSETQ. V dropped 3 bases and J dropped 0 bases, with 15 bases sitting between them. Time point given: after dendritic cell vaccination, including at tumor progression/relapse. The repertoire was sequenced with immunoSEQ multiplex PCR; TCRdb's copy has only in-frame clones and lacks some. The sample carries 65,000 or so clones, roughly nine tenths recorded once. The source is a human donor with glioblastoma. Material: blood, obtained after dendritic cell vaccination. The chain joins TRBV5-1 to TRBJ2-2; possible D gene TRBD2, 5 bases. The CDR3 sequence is CASSSHSGLTNTGELFF. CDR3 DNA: TGCGCCAGCAGCTCCCACAGTGGACTCACGAACACCGGGGAGCTGTTTTTT.